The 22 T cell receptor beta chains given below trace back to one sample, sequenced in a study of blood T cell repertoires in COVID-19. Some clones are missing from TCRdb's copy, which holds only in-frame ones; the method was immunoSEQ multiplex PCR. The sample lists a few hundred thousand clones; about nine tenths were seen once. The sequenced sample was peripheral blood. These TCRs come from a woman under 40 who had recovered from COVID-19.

This CDR3 reads CASSQFWDRTNTGELFF. The CDR3 DNA reads TGTGCCAGCAGCCAATTCTGGGACAGGACGAACACCGGGGAGCTGTTTTTT. The J gene is TRBJ2-2, the V gene TRBV7-8; 8 bases agree with TRBD1. With V trimmed by 5 bases and J by 0 bases, 8 bases remained unmatched. The CDR3 extends over 17 amino acids. Germline values: CDR1 SGHVS, CDR2 FQNEAQ.

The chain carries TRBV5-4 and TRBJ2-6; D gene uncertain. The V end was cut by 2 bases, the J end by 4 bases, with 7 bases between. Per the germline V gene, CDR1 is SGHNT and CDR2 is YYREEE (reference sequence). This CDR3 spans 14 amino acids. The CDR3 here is CASSFRSGANVLTF. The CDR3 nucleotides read TGTGCCAGCAGCTTTCGGTCAGGGGCCAACGTCCTGACTTTC.

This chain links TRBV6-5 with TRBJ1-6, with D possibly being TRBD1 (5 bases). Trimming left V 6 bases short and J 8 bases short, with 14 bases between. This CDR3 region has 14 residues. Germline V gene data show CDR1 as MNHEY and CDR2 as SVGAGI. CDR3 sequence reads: CASSPQGGDSPLHF. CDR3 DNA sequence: TGTGCCAGCAGCCCCCAGGGCGGGGATTCACCCCTCCACTTT.

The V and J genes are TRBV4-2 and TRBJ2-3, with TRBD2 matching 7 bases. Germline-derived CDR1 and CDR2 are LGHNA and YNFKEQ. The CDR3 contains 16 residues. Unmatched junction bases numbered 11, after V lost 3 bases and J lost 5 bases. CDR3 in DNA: TGTGCCAGCAGCCACCTACTAGCGTCGACCGGAGATACGCAGTATTTT. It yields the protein CASSHLLASTGDTQYF.

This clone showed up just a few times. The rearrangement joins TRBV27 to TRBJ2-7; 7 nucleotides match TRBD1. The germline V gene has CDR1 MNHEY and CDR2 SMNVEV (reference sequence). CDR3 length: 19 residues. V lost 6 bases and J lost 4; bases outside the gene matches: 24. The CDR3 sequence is CASSREAGWAGGQRYEQYF. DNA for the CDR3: TGTGCCAGCAGCCGAGAAGCTGGATGGGCAGGGGGACAGAGGTACGAGCAGTACTTC.

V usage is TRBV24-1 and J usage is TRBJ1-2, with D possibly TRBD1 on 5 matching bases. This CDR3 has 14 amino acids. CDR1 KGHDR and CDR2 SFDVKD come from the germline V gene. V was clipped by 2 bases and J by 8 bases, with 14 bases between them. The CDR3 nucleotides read TGTGCCACCAGTGATTCAACAGGCGTACGGGGCTACACCTTC. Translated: CATSDSTGVRGYTF.

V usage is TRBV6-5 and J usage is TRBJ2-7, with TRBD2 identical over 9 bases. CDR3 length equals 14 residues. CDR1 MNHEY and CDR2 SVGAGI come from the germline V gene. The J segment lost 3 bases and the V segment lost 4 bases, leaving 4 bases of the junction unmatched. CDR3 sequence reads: CASSSGTSFYEQYF. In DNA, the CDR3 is TGTGCCAGCAGTTCCGGGACTAGCTTCTACGAGCAGTACTTC.

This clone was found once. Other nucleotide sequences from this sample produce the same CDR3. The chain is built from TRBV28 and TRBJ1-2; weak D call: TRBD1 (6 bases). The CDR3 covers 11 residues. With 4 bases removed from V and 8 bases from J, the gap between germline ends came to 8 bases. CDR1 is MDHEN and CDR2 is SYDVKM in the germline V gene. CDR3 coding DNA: TGTGCCAGCAGTTACAGGGACGGCTACACCTTC. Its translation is CASSYRDGYTF.

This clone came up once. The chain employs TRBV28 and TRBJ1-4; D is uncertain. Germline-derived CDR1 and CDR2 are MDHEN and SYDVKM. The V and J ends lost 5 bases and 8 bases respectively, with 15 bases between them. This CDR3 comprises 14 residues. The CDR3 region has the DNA TGTGCCAGCAGTAAAACTAGTGTGGGGGAAAAACTGTTTTTT. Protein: CASSKTSVGEKLFF.

The CDR3 DNA is TGTGCCAGCTCATCGTCCCGGGACAGGGGAGGAAGAGAAAAACTGTTTTTT. Amino acid sequence: CASSSSRDRGGREKLFF. The chain is built from TRBV18 and TRBJ1-4, with TRBD1 matching 10 bases. The CDR3 spans 17 residues. Losses at the gene ends were 5 bases for V and 8 bases for J; bases not matched to a gene: 14. Germline CDR1 reads KGHSH; CDR2 reads LQKENI.

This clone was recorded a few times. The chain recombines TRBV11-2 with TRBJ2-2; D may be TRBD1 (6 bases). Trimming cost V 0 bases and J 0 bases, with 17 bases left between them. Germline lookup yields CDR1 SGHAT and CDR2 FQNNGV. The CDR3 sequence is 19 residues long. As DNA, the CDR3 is TGTGCCAGCAGCTTAGATCAGGGGCGGTTATTCGCGAACACCGGGGAGCTGTTTTTT. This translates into CASSLDQGRLFANTGELFF.

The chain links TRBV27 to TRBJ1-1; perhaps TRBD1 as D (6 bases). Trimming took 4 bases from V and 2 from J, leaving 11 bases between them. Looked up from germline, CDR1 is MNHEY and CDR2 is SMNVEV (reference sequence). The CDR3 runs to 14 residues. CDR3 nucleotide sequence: TGTGCCAGCAGTTCCAGGGGTTACAACACTGAAGCTTTCTTT. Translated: CASSSRGYNTEAFF.

In nucleotides, the CDR3 is TGCGCCAGCAGCTTGCGGCCACAGGGGGTCAGATCTTACGAGCAGTACTTC. This gives the protein CASSLRPQGVRSYEQYF. The chain uses TRBV5-1 and TRBJ2-7; 8 nucleotides align to TRBD1. J lost 4 bases, V lost 1 base, and 13 bases had no gene match. The CDR3 is 17 residues long. Germline V CDR1 and CDR2: SGHRS, YFSETQ.

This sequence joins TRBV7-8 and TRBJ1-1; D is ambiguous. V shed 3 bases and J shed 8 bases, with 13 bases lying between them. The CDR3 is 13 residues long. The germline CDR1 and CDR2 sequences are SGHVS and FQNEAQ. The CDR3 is CASSLLDSSEAFF. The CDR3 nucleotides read TGTGCCAGCAGCTTGCTAGACTCATCCGAAGCTTTCTTT.

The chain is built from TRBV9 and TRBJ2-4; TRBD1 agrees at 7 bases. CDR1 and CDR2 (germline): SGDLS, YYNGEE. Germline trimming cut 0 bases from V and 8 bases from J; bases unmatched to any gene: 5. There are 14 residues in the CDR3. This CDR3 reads CASSVGQGVDIQYF. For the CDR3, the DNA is TGTGCCAGCAGCGTAGGGCAGGGGGTGGACATTCAGTACTTC. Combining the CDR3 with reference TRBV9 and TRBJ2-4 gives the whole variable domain DSGVTQTPKHLITATGQRVTLRCSPRSGDLSVYWYQQSLDQGLQFLIQYYNGEERAKGNILERFSAQQFPDLHSELNLSSLELGDSALYFCASSVGQGVDIQYFGAGTRLSVL.

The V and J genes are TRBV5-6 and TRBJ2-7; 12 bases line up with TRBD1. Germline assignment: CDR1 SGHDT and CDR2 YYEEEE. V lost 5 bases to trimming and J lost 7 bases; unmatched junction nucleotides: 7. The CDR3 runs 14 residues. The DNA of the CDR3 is TGTGCCAGCAGGTGGGGACAGGGGGCGCGTGAGCAGTACTTC. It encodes CASRWGQGAREQYF. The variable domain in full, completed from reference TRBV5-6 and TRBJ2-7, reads DAGVTQSPTHLIKTRGQQVTLRCSPKSGHDTVSWYQQALGQGPQFIFQYYEEEERQRGNFPDRFSGHQFPNYSSELNVNALLLGDSALYLCASRWGQGAREQYFGPGTRLTVT.

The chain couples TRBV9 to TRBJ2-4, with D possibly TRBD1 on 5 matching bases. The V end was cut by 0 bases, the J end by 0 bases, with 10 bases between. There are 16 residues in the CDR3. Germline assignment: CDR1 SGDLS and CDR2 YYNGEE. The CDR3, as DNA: TGTGCCAGCAGCGTAGGTTGGACATTAGCCAAAAACATTCAGTACTTC. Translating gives CASSVGWTLAKNIQYF.

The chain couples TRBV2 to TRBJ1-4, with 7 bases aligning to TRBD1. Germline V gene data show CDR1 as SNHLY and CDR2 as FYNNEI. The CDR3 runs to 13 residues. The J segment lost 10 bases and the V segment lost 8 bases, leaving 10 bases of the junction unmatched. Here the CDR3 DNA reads TGTGCCAGCTCCGACAGGGAGCGCGTAAAACTGTTTTTT. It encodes CASSDRERVKLFF.

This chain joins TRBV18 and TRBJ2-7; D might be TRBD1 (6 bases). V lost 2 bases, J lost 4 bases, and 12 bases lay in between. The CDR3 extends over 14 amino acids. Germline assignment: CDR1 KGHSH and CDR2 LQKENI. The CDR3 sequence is CASSPSGGEYEQYF. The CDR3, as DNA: TGTGCCAGCTCACCATCTGGGGGCGAGTACGAGCAGTACTTC. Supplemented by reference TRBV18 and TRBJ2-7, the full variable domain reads NAGVMQNPRHLVRRRGQEARLRCSPMKGHSHVYWYRQLPEEGLKFMVYLQKENIIDESGMPKERFSAEFPKEGPSILRIQQVVRGDSAAYFCASSPSGGEYEQYFGPGTRLTVT.

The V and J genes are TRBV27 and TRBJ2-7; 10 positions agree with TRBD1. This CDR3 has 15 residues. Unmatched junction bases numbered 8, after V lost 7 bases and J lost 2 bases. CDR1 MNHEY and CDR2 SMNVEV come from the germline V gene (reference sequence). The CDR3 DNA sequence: TGTGCCAGCAAAAAAGGGACAGGGGCCCCCTACGAGCAGTACTTC. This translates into CASKKGTGAPYEQYF.

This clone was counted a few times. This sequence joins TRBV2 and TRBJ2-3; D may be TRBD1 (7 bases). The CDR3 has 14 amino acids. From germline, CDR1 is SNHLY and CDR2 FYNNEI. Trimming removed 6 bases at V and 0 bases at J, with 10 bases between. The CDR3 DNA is TGTGCCAGCAGGACAGGGACTAGCACAGATACGCAGTATTTT. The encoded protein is CASRTGTSTDTQYF.

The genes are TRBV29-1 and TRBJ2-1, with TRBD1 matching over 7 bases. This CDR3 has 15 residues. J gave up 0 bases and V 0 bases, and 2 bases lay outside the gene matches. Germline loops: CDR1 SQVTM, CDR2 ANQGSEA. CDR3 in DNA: TGCAGCGTTGAAGAGGGACAGAGCTCCTACAATGAGCAGTTCTTC. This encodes CSVEEGQSSYNEQFF.